This note documents a single T cell receptor beta chain sequence. This entry comes from a study of control samples from healthy donors and cancer patients. The CDR3 spans 16 residues. The germline CDR1 and CDR2 sequences are WSHSY and SAAADI. The junction had 8 bases not matched to a gene; V was cut back by 2 bases and J by 7 bases. The assay was immunoSEQ multiplex PCR, and TCRdb's table has in-frame clones only and misses some. The sample has some 120,000 clones, approximately 90% seen once. The sequence derives from a man aged 25 to 40 in good health. Sequenced: blood. The gene calls are TRBV10-2 and TRBJ1-5; 10 bases align to TRBD1. The DNA of the CDR3 is TGCGCCAGCAGTGAGACCGGACAGGGGGAAAACCAGCCCCAGCATTTT. This encodes CASSETGQGENQPQHF.